Each of the 23 T cell receptor beta chains below was sequenced from the same sample in a study of blood T cell repertoires in COVID-19. Sequencing was performed with immunoSEQ multiplex PCR; in TCRdb, only in-frame clones are kept and a portion is missing. Of about 74,000 clones in the sample, approximately 80% were seen once. Sequencing was carried out using peripheral blood. All receptors come from a human donor in a cohort sampled during active COVID-19.

The V call is TRBV19, the J call TRBJ1-5; a possible D gene is TRBD1 (6 bases). The germline CDR1 and CDR2 sequences are LNHDA and SQIVND (reference sequence). Trimming removed 6 bases at V and 3 bases at J, with 12 bases between. CDR3 size: 14 residues. Here the CDR3 reads CASSPTGNNQPQHF. As DNA, the CDR3 is TGTGCCAGTAGCCCAACAGGGAACAATCAGCCCCAGCATTTT. Looking up the rest from reference TRBV19 and TRBJ1-5 gives the full variable domain: DGGITQSPKYLFRKEGQNVTLSCEQNLNHDAMYWYRQDPGQGLRLIYYSQIVNDFQKGDIAEGYSVSREKKESFPLTVTSAQKNPTAFYLCASSPTGNNQPQHFGDGTRLSIL.

The V and J genes are TRBV11-2 and TRBJ2-7, with 8 bases that match TRBD2. Germline trimming cut 6 bases from V and 1 base from J; bases unmatched to any gene: 8. This CDR3 has 15 residues. Per germline, CDR1 SGHAT and CDR2 FQNNGV. The CDR3 loop is CASSPTSGASYEQYF. CDR3 DNA: TGTGCCAGCAGTCCCACTAGCGGCGCTTCCTACGAGCAGTACTTC.

The CDR3 DNA is TGTGCCAGCTCACCACCAAGGCAGGGTACGGTCTACGAGCAGTACTTC. Protein product: CASSPPRQGTVYEQYF. This chain uses TRBV18 with TRBJ2-7, with D perhaps TRBD1 (5 bases). CDR3 size: 16 residues. V lost 0 bases, J lost 3 bases, and 15 bases lay in between. Germline V gene lookup returns CDR1 KGHSH and CDR2 LQKENI.

The chain has TRBV14 and TRBJ2-7; 11 bases map to TRBD2. Germline CDR1 and CDR2: SGHDN and FVKESK. V was pared by 8 bases and J by 5 bases, with 8 bases of the junction left unmatched. The CDR3 length is 14 residues. CDR3 sequence reads: CASSRASGRNEQYF. The CDR3 DNA follows: TGTGCCAGCTCGCGGGCTAGCGGGAGGAACGAGCAGTACTTC.

DNA of the CDR3: TGTGCCAGCAGTGACGTTAGGGGCACTGAAGCTTTCTTT. Encoded protein: CASSDVRGTEAFF. J is TRBJ1-1 and V is TRBV6-2 or TRBV6-3, with D perhaps TRBD1 (5 bases). Trimming took off 5 bases at V and 4 bases at J, with 11 bases between the two ends. The CDR3 loop spans 13 amino acids. The germline gives CDR1 MNHEY, CDR2 SVGEGT.

The chain couples TRBV7-8 to TRBJ1-3; 9 bases map to TRBD1. The length of the CDR3 is 14 residues. J lost 7 bases, V lost 5 bases, and 6 bases had no gene match. The V gene's germline CDR1 is SGHVS and CDR2 FQNEAQ. The CDR3 region has the DNA TGTGCCAGCAGCCCGCGGACAGGGGACAACACCATATATTTT. It specifies CASSPRTGDNTIYF.

V gene TRBV9 combines with J gene TRBJ2-3, with D tentatively TRBD2 (6 bases). Germline lookup yields CDR1 SGDLS and CDR2 YYNGEE. The length of the CDR3 is 20 residues. The V and J ends lost 4 bases and 4 bases respectively, with 31 bases between them. The CDR3 loop is CASSPPPKTPGGKHSDTQYF. Here the CDR3 DNA reads TGTGCCAGCAGCCCCCCGCCTAAAACGCCGGGCGGGAAGCACTCAGATACGCAGTATTTT.

With respect to this clone: The sample carries other DNA sequences with the same CDR3. This chain connects TRBV6-5 to TRBJ1-2; 8 bases line up with TRBD1. Trimming took 2 bases from V and 5 from J; bases not matched to a gene: 10. Germline V gene sequence: CDR1 MNHEY, CDR2 SVGAGI. CDR3 length: 16 amino acids. The CDR3 DNA is TGTGCCAGCAGTTACACAAGAACAGGGGGTGGTTATGGCTACACCTTC. Translated: CASSYTRTGGGYGYTF.

This clone appeared a single time. This sequence joins TRBV30 and TRBJ2-7; D gene unclear. CDR3 size: 15 residues. Germline CDR1 GTSNPN, CDR2 SVGIG (reference sequence). Trimming left V 0 bases short and J 1 base short, with 13 bases between. Written as DNA, the CDR3 is TGTGCCTGGAGTGTAGGCGGAATTATTTCCTACGAGCAGTACTTC. Translation gives CAWSVGGIISYEQYF.

V is TRBV29-1 and J is TRBJ2-3, with D unresolved. V lost 8 bases to trimming and J lost 2 bases, with 17 bases between them. Germline CDR1 and CDR2: SQVTM and ANQGSEA. The CDR3 is 14 amino acids. The CDR3 region is CSHFPPVLTDTQYF. For the CDR3, the DNA is TGCAGCCACTTCCCACCCGTCCTCACAGATACGCAGTATTTT.

This clone showed up just a few times. The rearrangement joins TRBV5-8 to TRBJ2-4; D is perhaps TRBD1 (6 bases). This CDR3 has 15 residues. Germline assignment: CDR1 SGHTS and CDR2 YDEGEE. V dropped 5 bases and J dropped 1 base, with 13 bases sitting between them. The DNA for the CDR3 is TGTGCCAGCAGACCACGAACAGGGGCCAAAAACATTCAGTACTTC. It encodes CASRPRTGAKNIQYF.

This clone was seen many times. The chain uses TRBV10-3 and TRBJ2-1; 7 bases line up with TRBD2. The CDR3 is 14 amino acids. V trimming: 4 bases; J trimming: 8 bases; junction bases outside the gene matches: 8. From germline, CDR1 is ENHRY and CDR2 SYGVKD. The chain's CDR3 is CAISGLARGDEQFF. The CDR3 nucleotides read TGTGCCATCAGTGGACTAGCACGGGGTGATGAGCAGTTCTTC.

This clone was seen once. This chain connects TRBV29-1 to TRBJ2-2; D remains ambiguous. Trimming took off 4 bases at V and 4 bases at J, with 10 bases between the two ends. CDR3 length: 13 amino acids. CDR1 is SQVTM, CDR2 ANQGSEA, per germline. The CDR3 region is CSVGATFTGELFF. The CDR3 DNA reads as TGCAGCGTTGGGGCTACCTTCACCGGGGAGCTGTTTTTT.

The rearrangement links TRBV10-3 to TRBJ1-1; TRBD1 might be the D (5 bases). Looked up from germline, CDR1 is ENHRY and CDR2 is SYGVKD. Deletions cut 11 bases from V and 0 bases from J, with 10 bases between. The CDR3 has 12 amino acids. This CDR3 is CASEGLNTEAFF. The CDR3 coding sequence is TGTGCCTCGGAGGGGTTGAACACTGAAGCTTTCTTT.

The chain recombines TRBV2 with TRBJ2-3; 14 bases are shared with TRBD2. The CDR3 spans 16 residues. V shed 3 bases and J 1 base; nucleotides not matched to a gene: 0. Germline CDR1 SNHLY, CDR2 FYNNEI. The CDR3 is CASSEGLAGGTDTQYF. The CDR3 nucleotides are TGTGCCAGCAGTGAGGGACTAGCGGGGGGCACAGATACGCAGTATTTT.

As for this clone: Other DNA sequences from this sample encode an identical CDR3 as well. The chain employs TRBV5-1 and TRBJ2-3; 14 bases map to TRBD2. This CDR3 region has 18 residues. Germline CDR1 reads SGHRS; CDR2 reads YFSETQ. V was clipped by 4 bases and J by 4 bases; unmatched bases: 11. CDR3 coding DNA: TGCGCCAGCAGCAATCCGGGACTAGCGGGAGTCGGTGCAGATACGCAGTATTTT. Its translation: CASSNPGLAGVGADTQYF.

This clone was seen a handful of times. V usage is TRBV4-2 and J usage is TRBJ2-7; no reliable D call. The CDR3 runs to 16 residues. CDR1 is LGHNA, CDR2 YNFKEQ, per germline. The germline V and J ends were trimmed by 0 bases and 0 bases, with 12 bases remaining between them. As DNA, the CDR3 is TGTGCCAGCAGCCAAGATAAGGAGAGATTCTCCTACGAGCAGTACTTC. Amino acid sequence: CASSQDKERFSYEQYF.

This chain connects TRBV4-3 to TRBJ2-7; a possible D gene is TRBD1 (5 bases). Trimming removed 0 bases from V and 4 bases from J, with 16 bases in between. The CDR3 contains 16 residues. Germline loops: CDR1 LGHNA, CDR2 YSLEER. The CDR3 DNA sequence: TGCGCCAGCAGCCAAGATAGGGGCAGGTCCCAATACGAGCAGTACTTC. Residues: CASSQDRGRSQYEQYF.

The count of this clone is one. This chain links TRBV7-6 with TRBJ2-3; a possible D gene is TRBD2 (6 bases). The V gene's germline CDR1 is SGHVS and CDR2 FNYEAQ. V lost 4 bases and J lost 7, with 15 bases in between. This CDR3 spans 14 amino acids. The CDR3, as DNA: TGTGCCAGCAGCTCCCTCCGGGACTCCAATACGCAGTATTTT. It specifies CASSSLRDSNTQYF.

The gene calls are TRBV30 and TRBJ2-5, with D possibly matching TRBD1 (6 bases). CDR1 GTSNPN and CDR2 SVGIG come from the germline V gene (reference sequence). The CDR3 extends over 14 amino acids. Trimming pared 0 bases from V and 5 bases from J, leaving 13 bases between. The CDR3 reads CAWSVSGAGETQYF. The DNA for the CDR3 is TGTGCCTGGAGTGTATCAGGGGCAGGGGAGACCCAGTACTTC.

CDR3 nucleotides: TGTGCCAGCAGTTTATCAACAGCCCAAGAGACCCAGTACTTC. Protein product: CASSLSTAQETQYF. The rearrangement joins TRBV28 to TRBJ2-5; D is unclear. Germline V gives CDR1 MDHEN, CDR2 SYDVKM. Trimming shortened V by 1 base and J by 1 base, and 7 bases separated the two germline ends. The CDR3 loop spans 14 amino acids.

CDR3 loop: CASSHEGGADTQYF. CDR3 in DNA: TGCGCCAGCAGCCATGAAGGCGGTGCAGATACGCAGTATTTT. The chain combines TRBV4-1 with TRBJ2-3, with D hard to call. This CDR3 spans 14 amino acids. Trimming removed 3 bases at V and 4 bases at J, with 11 bases between. Germline V gene lookup returns CDR1 MGHRA and CDR2 YSYEKL.

The V gene is TRBV12-5, the J gene TRBJ1-4, with 7 bases lining up with TRBD1. The V gene's germline CDR1 is LGHNT and CDR2 FRNRAP. V lost 6 bases and J lost 0; bases outside the gene matches: 4. The CDR3 has 15 residues. The CDR3 DNA is TGTGCTAGTGGGGGACAGAGACCAACTAATGAAAAACTGTTTTTT. Protein sequence: CASGGQRPTNEKLFF.